The 13 T cell receptor beta chains below all came from one sample that was sequenced in a study of read filtering for tumor transcriptome and immune sequencing. Molecular barcoded adaptors covering alpha/delta and beta/gamma chains were used on 400 ng RNA. TCRdb analysed the reads with MiXCR anew, one entry per CDR3 protein. Counted here are some 120,000 distinct CDR3 sequences, 10% to 15% occurring once; the ten biggest clones make up 9.5% to 11%. Sequencing input: a population of CD138-negative cells sorted from bone marrow. These receptors were collected from a donor aged 40 or older with multiple myeloma.

In this sample, this clonotype turned up many times. This chain uses TRBV7-3 with TRBJ2-6; D not resolved. The germline CDR1 and CDR2 sequences are SGHTA and FQGTGA. The CDR3 sequence is 15 residues long. The V and J ends lost 5 bases and 0 bases respectively, with 8 bases between them. This CDR3 is CASSRGHSGANVLTF. DNA of the CDR3: TGTGCCAGCAGCCGTGGCCACTCTGGGGCCAACGTCCTGACTTTC.

This clonotype was seen a few times. This chain connects TRBV7-8 to TRBJ2-5, with 16 bases identical to TRBD2. The CDR3 length is 18 residues. Germline V gene lookup returns CDR1 SGHVS and CDR2 FQNEAQ. V shed 3 bases and J 4 bases; nucleotides not matched to a gene: 8. This chain's CDR3 is CASSLEGLAGGPRETQYF. The CDR3 nucleotides read TGTGCCAGCAGCTTGGAGGGACTAGCGGGGGGGCCGAGAGAGACCCAGTACTTC.

CDR3 protein: CATSDGGAGPHNEQFF. The CDR3 coding sequence is TGTGCCACCAGTGACGGGGGGGCCGGCCCCCACAATGAGCAGTTCTTC. The rearrangement joins TRBV24-1 to TRBJ2-1, with TRBD2 identical over 8 bases. The CDR3 covers 16 residues. Per the germline V gene, CDR1 is KGHDR and CDR2 is SFDVKD. V was pared by 4 bases and J by 5 bases, with 9 bases of the junction left unmatched.

This clonotype was counted at least ten times. V gene TRBV24-1 combines with J gene TRBJ2-2, with D perhaps assigned TRBD1 or TRBD2 (5 bases each). CDR3 length equals 16 residues. CDR1 is KGHDR, CDR2 SFDVKD, per germline. V was clipped by 5 bases and J by 0 bases, with 12 bases between them. For the CDR3, the DNA is TGTGCCACCAGTGCCCCGGGACCTCCGAACACCGGGGAGCTGTTTTTT. This translates into CATSAPGPPNTGELFF.

Comments on this clonotype: This could be a read error, since a much larger clone is one nucleotide away. The chain recombines TRBV6-5 with TRBJ1-1; 10 bases align to TRBD1. Per the germline V gene, CDR1 is MNHEY and CDR2 is SVGAGI. This CDR3 comprises 15 residues. This CDR3 is CASSLDRGRGTGAFF. The CDR3 region has the DNA TGTGCCAGCAGTCTAGACAGGGGGCGCGGCACTGGAGCTTTCTTT.

In this sample, this clonotype turned up many times. V gene TRBV30 combines with J gene TRBJ2-5; D ambiguous. Germline CDR1 is GTSNPN and CDR2 is SVGIG (reference sequence). V dropped 2 bases and J dropped 2 bases, with 12 bases sitting between them. The length of the CDR3 is 14 residues. CDR3 nucleotide sequence: TGTGCCTGGAGTCTTAGACCGATACAAGAGACCCAGTACTTC. It is translated as CAWSLRPIQETQYF.

Of note for this clonotype: At one boundary the junction diverges from the germline segment, which might be a read error. J is TRBJ2-3 and V is TRBV3-1, with TRBD1 as a possible D gene (5 bases). The CDR3 consists of 13 residues. The germline V gene has CDR1 LGHDT and CDR2 YNNKEL (reference sequence). The DNA for the CDR3 is TGTGCCAGCAGCCAAGAAGGCACAGGTACGCAGTATTTT. This sequence encodes CASSQEGTGTQYF.

The chain joins TRBV9 to TRBJ1-1, with TRBD1 matching 7 bases. V trimming: 4 bases; J trimming: 3 bases; junction bases outside the gene matches: 3. CDR3 length: 13 amino acids. CDR1 is SGDLS and CDR2 is YYNGEE in the germline V gene. CDR3 region: CASSPDRYTEAFF. The CDR3 DNA reads TGTGCCAGCAGCCCGGACAGGTACACTGAAGCTTTCTTT.

In this sample, this clonotype turned up many times. The chain carries TRBV6-6 and TRBJ2-3, with D possibly being TRBD1 or TRBD2 (7 bases each). Germline V CDR1 and CDR2: MNHNY, SVGAGI (reference sequence). The ends were cut back, 6 bases at V and 6 bases at J, with 19 bases in the middle. The CDR3 extends over 15 amino acids. CDR3: CASRQGGPLWDTQYF. CDR3 bases: TGTGCCAGCAGGCAGGGGGGGCCCCTTTGGGATACGCAGTATTTT.

This clonotype was seen a few times. The V call is TRBV4-1, the J call TRBJ1-2; 9 bases agree with TRBD1. Germline V gene data show CDR1 as MGHRA and CDR2 as YSYEKL. Trimming removed 4 bases from V and 2 bases from J; junction bases left unmatched: 5. CDR3 size: 15 residues. The CDR3 DNA follows: TGCGCCAGCAGCCGTCAGACAGGGGGGAACTATGGCTACACCTTC. Translating gives CASSRQTGGNYGYTF.

Details on this clonotype: A read error may be the cause here, since a much bigger clone is one base away. This is likely a read error, given that the CDR3 carries no conserved phenylalanine or tryptophan at its end. V usage is TRBV30 and J usage is TRBJ2-1, with D hard to call. The CDR3 consists of 11 residues. Germline V gene data show CDR1 as GTSNPN and CDR2 as SVGIG (reference sequence). V was shortened by 1 base and J by 6 bases, with 4 bases between the two germline ends. In DNA form, the CDR3 reads TGTGCCTGGAGTGGTAGCAATGAGCAGTTCTCC. Translation: CAWSGSNEQFS.

CDR3 in DNA: TGCAGTGCTAGAGACGACTCTGGGGCCAACGTCCTGACTTTC. Residues: CSARDDSGANVLTF. The J gene is TRBJ2-6, the V gene TRBV20-1; D not certain. CDR1 and CDR2 (germline): DFQATT, SNEGSKA (reference sequence). CDR3 length: 14 residues. Between the trimmed V and J ends, which lost 0 bases and 0 bases, there was a span of 3 bases.

Comment on this clonotype: Compared with germline, one end of the junction differs, possibly owing to a read error. The chain employs TRBV11-2 and TRBJ1-4, with 11 bases that match TRBD1. There are 15 residues in the CDR3. Germline CDR1 reads SGHAT; CDR2 reads FQNNGV. The CDR3 region has the DNA TGCGCCAGCAGCCGAGGACAGGGGGCAGCTGAAAAACTGTTTTTT. The encoded protein is CASSRGQGAAEKLFF.